What follows are 25 T cell receptor beta chains derived from one specimen sequenced in a study of shared clonotypes between healthy human individuals. Sequencing was performed with immunoSEQ multiplex PCR; in TCRdb, only in-frame clones are kept and a portion is missing. This table holds fewer than 3 million clones, around 93% found once. The sequenced sample was naive CD4+ T cells from PBMCs. Subset defined: CD45RA+ positively selected. These receptors were obtained from a man aged 18-30 years in good health. Some clones in this sample may be carry-over from other donors' samples.

The rearrangement joins TRBV29-1 to TRBJ2-7, with 9 bases matching TRBD2. Germline V CDR1 and CDR2: SQVTM, ANQGSEA. CDR3 length: 13 amino acids. V was clipped by 6 bases and J by 2 bases; unmatched bases: 5. The CDR3 coding sequence is TGCAGCGTCGGACTAGCGCCCACCTACGAGCAGTACTTC. It yields the protein CSVGLAPTYEQYF.

The J gene is TRBJ2-1, the V gene TRBV6-5; 8 nucleotides match TRBD1. The CDR3 consists of 15 residues. Trimming removed 7 bases from V and 7 bases from J; junction bases left unmatched: 12. The V gene's germline CDR1 is MNHEY and CDR2 SVGAGI. CDR3 bases: TGTGCCAGCAATACCGGGACAGGAAAAAGGAATGAGCAGTTCTTC. It yields the protein CASNTGTGKRNEQFF.

V and J are TRBV11-2 and TRBJ2-1, with D uncertain. This CDR3 has 15 amino acids. V was cut by 3 bases and J by 0 bases, with 9 bases left in between. Germline assignment: CDR1 SGHAT and CDR2 FQNNGV. The CDR3 sequence is CASSFVSSSYNEQFF. CDR3 DNA sequence: TGTGCCAGCAGCTTTGTTAGTTCCTCCTACAATGAGCAGTTCTTC.

V and J are TRBV14 and TRBJ2-2, with D maybe TRBD1 (6 bases). Trimming shortened V by 1 base and J by 5 bases, and 11 bases separated the two germline ends. The CDR3 spans 15 residues. Germline lookup yields CDR1 SGHDN and CDR2 FVKESK. CDR3 protein: CASSQGYRDTGELFF. The DNA of the CDR3 is TGTGCCAGCAGCCAAGGATACAGGGATACCGGGGAGCTGTTTTTT.

The J gene is TRBJ1-2, the V gene TRBV7-8; D gene unclear. With 2 bases removed from V and 0 bases from J, the gap between germline ends came to 7 bases. CDR3 length: 14 residues. CDR1 and CDR2 from the germline V gene are SGHVS and FQNEAQ. CDR3 loop: CASSLWGANYGYTF. In DNA form, the CDR3 reads TGTGCCAGCAGCTTATGGGGAGCTAACTATGGCTACACCTTC.

The J gene is TRBJ2-7, the V gene TRBV6-1, with 7 positions matching TRBD1. After removal of 7 bases from V and 5 bases from J, the junction contained 14 bases not matched to a gene. The CDR3 consists of 15 residues. Germline V gene lookup returns CDR1 MNHNS and CDR2 SASEGT. CDR3 sequence (DNA): TGTGCCAGCATACGGGGACAGACTTATTATCACGAGCAGTACTTC. Its protein product is CASIRGQTYYHEQYF.

J is TRBJ1-1 and V is TRBV5-1, with a tentative D call TRBD1 (5 bases). Trimming cost V 4 bases and J 1 base, with 20 bases left between them. The CDR3 consists of 17 residues. Germline V lookup: CDR1 SGHRS, CDR2 YFSETQ. CDR3 region: CASSGGWARGPNTEAFF. In DNA form, the CDR3 reads TGCGCCAGCAGCGGGGGTTGGGCAAGAGGGCCGAACACTGAAGCTTTCTTT.

The gene calls are TRBV27 and TRBJ1-2, with 8 nucleotides matching TRBD1. The CDR3 extends over 15 amino acids. Trimming removed 6 bases from V and 4 bases from J; junction bases left unmatched: 10. The germline gives CDR1 MNHEY, CDR2 SMNVEV (reference sequence). The CDR3 DNA is TGTGCCAGCAGGCCAACCGGGACAGGATTCTATGGCTACACCTTC. This translates into CASRPTGTGFYGYTF.

The chain is built from TRBV7-3 and TRBJ2-2, with 9 bases fitting TRBD2. The CDR3 is made up of 16 amino acids. Germline-derived CDR1 and CDR2 are SGHTA and FQGTGA. With 1 base clipped from V and 2 bases from J, the junction kept 2 bases outside the gene matches. DNA for the CDR3: TGTGCCAGCAGCTTAAATAGCGGGGGAAACACCGGGGAGCTGTTTTTT. It specifies CASSLNSGGNTGELFF.

Here the CDR3 DNA reads TGTGCCAGTAGTGCCGGGACCAGGGGCTGGGGCGAGCAGTACTTC. Translated: CASSAGTRGWGEQYF. The chain is built from TRBV19 and TRBJ2-7, with a possible D match to TRBD1 (6 bases). This CDR3 contains 15 residues. Trimming shortened V by 5 bases and J by 6 bases, and 20 bases separated the two germline ends. CDR1 is LNHDA, CDR2 SQIVND, per germline (reference sequence).

The chain has TRBV10-3 and TRBJ2-1; tentative D call: TRBD2 (5 bases). The V end was cut by 3 bases, the J end by 2 bases, with 20 bases between. CDR1 and CDR2 (germline): ENHRY, SYGVKD. The length of the CDR3 is 18 residues. The CDR3 loop is CAISETTGLTKTYNEQFF. The CDR3 nucleotides are TGTGCCATCAGTGAAACGACCGGACTGACGAAAACCTACAATGAGCAGTTCTTC.

V is TRBV6-5 and J is TRBJ2-2; D is undetermined. The CDR3 spans 15 residues. Germline-derived CDR1 and CDR2 are MNHEY and SVGAGI. V lost 8 bases and J 3 bases, leaving 16 bases between the germline ends. CDR3 DNA: TGTGCCAGCGTTCGAAATCTACTTGACACCGGGGAGCTGTTTTTT. This translates into CASVRNLLDTGELFF.

The gene calls are TRBV28 and TRBJ1-4; D remains ambiguous. Germline CDR1 is MDHEN and CDR2 is SYDVKM. V was shortened by 7 bases and J by 0 bases, with 15 bases between the two germline ends. This CDR3 is 16 amino acids long. CDR3 coding DNA: TGTGCCAGCACCTTGGGGAGCGGATCAACTAATGAAAAACTGTTTTTT. This codes for CASTLGSGSTNEKLFF. Full variable domain (remainder filled in from reference TRBV28 and TRBJ1-4): DVKVTQSSRYLVKRTGEKVFLECVQDMDHENMFWYRQDPGLGLRLIYFSYDVKMKEKGDIPEGYSVSREKKERFSLILESASTNQTSMYLCASTLGSGSTNEKLFFGSGTQLSVL.

The chain joins TRBV10-3 to TRBJ2-1; the D gene is possibly TRBD2 (5 bases). CDR3 size: 14 residues. Germline CDR1 and CDR2: ENHRY and SYGVKD. The V gene lost 6 bases and the J gene lost 5 bases, with 14 bases spanning the gap. CDR3 nucleotide sequence: TGTGCCATCAGGGGGAGTAAAACCGACAATGAGCAGTTCTTC. Its protein product is CAIRGSKTDNEQFF.

J is TRBJ2-7 and V is TRBV21-1; TRBD2, the table's D call, was not compared with the DNA. TRBV21-1 is labeled a pseudogene. The CDR3 has 18 residues. The CDR3 nucleotides read TGTGCCAGCAGCAAAAAGCGTCTAGCGGGAGGGAATATCTACGAGCAGTACTTC. As protein: CASSKKRLAGGNIYEQYF.

The chain employs TRBV4-2 and TRBJ2-7; 13 bases fit TRBD2. Germline V lookup: CDR1 LGHNA, CDR2 YNFKEQ. This CDR3 comprises 15 residues. V shed 6 bases, J shed 11 bases, and the junction held 13 bases outside the gene matches. The CDR3 DNA follows: TGTGCCAGCAGTCGCGCCGGGACTAGCGGGATTGGGGAGTACTTC. This translates into CASSRAGTSGIGEYF.

This chain links TRBV18 with TRBJ2-7; weak D call: TRBD1 (5 bases). The CDR3 consists of 14 residues. The germline CDR1 and CDR2 sequences are KGHSH and LQKENI. The germline V and J ends were trimmed by 6 bases and 6 bases, with 18 bases remaining between them. In nucleotides, the CDR3 is TGTGCCAGCTCCCTGCTAGGGGTGACGGGCGAGCAGTACTTC. Translating it yields CASSLLGVTGEQYF.

J is TRBJ2-7 and V is TRBV15; TRBD2 aligns across 8 bases. The CDR3 runs to 15 residues. The trim removed 5 bases at V and 2 bases at J, leaving 8 bases unmatched. Germline loops: CDR1 LNHNV, CDR2 YYDKDF (reference sequence). As DNA, the CDR3 is TGTGCCACCAGCCCCGGACTAGCTGATCCCTACGAGCAGTACTTC. It is translated as CATSPGLADPYEQYF.

The chain links TRBV5-4 to TRBJ1-2, with a weak D call TRBD1 (5 bases). Looked up from germline, CDR1 is SGHNT and CDR2 is YYREEE (reference sequence). The CDR3 covers 12 residues. Trimming took 0 bases from V and 8 from J, leaving 8 bases between them. CDR3 DNA sequence: TGTGCCAGCAGCTTGGACCAGGGAGGCTACACCTTC. Encoded protein: CASSLDQGGYTF.

V gene TRBV5-4 combines with J gene TRBJ2-3; D not certain. V lost 0 bases, J lost 2 bases, and 7 bases lay in between. Germline CDR1 and CDR2: SGHNT and YYREEE (reference sequence). The CDR3 runs 14 residues. The DNA of the CDR3 is TGTGCCAGCAGCTTGGAACAGCCCACAGATACGCAGTATTTT. It translates to CASSLEQPTDTQYF.

CDR3 in amino acids: CASSKMGTSGRPLLSHEQYF. In nucleotides, the CDR3 is TGTGCCAGCAGCAAAATGGGCACTAGCGGGCGGCCATTACTCAGCCACGAGCAGTACTTC. This chain links TRBV21-1 with TRBJ2-7; the DNA was not compared with TRBD2, the D call given in the table. TRBV21-1 is designated a pseudogene. CDR3 length: 20 amino acids.

The genes are TRBV6-1 and TRBJ2-2, with 7 bases matching TRBD1. This CDR3 is built from 13 residues. V trimming: 4 bases; J trimming: 6 bases; junction bases outside the gene matches: 2. Germline assignment: CDR1 MNHNS and CDR2 SASEGT. The CDR3 region has the DNA TGTGCCAGCAGTGGGACAGGCTCCGGGGAGCTGTTTTTT. Translated, it gives CASSGTGSGELFF.

CDR3 region: CASSLALAGTSEQFF. As DNA, the CDR3 is TGTGCCAGCAGCTTAGCCCTAGCGGGAACCAGTGAGCAGTTCTTC. The chain carries TRBV11-2 and TRBJ2-1; TRBD2 matches at 9 bases. Germline V gives CDR1 SGHAT, CDR2 FQNNGV. The trim removed 1 base at V and 9 bases at J, leaving 7 bases unmatched. This CDR3 is built from 15 residues.

This clone was observed a single time. The genes are TRBV27 and TRBJ1-5; D remains ambiguous. In germline, CDR1 is MNHEY, CDR2 SMNVEV (reference sequence). The CDR3 covers 17 residues. The V end lost 1 base, the J end lost 4 bases, and 17 bases lay between the germline ends. The CDR3 DNA reads as TGTGCCAGCAGTTTATGGGCTATTCACGGGCAAAATCAGCCCCAGCATTTT. Translated: CASSLWAIHGQNQPQHF.

The V call is TRBV19, the J call TRBJ2-2; 7 bases are shared with TRBD2. CDR3 length: 17 amino acids. Trimming removed 5 bases from V and 4 bases from J; junction bases left unmatched: 13. Germline V gives CDR1 LNHDA, CDR2 SQIVND (reference sequence). CDR3 DNA sequence: TGTGCCAGTAGTGTGGGAGGGGCCGGACGGGGCACCGGGGAGCTGTTTTTT. Encoded protein: CASSVGGAGRGTGELFF.